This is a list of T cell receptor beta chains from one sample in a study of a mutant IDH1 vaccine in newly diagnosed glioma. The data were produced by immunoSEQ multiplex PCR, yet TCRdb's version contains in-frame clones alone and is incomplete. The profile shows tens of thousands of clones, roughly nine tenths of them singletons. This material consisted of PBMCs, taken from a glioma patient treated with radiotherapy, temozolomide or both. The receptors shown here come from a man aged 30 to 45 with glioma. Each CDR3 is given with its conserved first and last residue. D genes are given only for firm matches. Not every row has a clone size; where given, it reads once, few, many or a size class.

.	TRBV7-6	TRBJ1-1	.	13	CASSLALRGEAFF	TGTGCCAGCAGCTTAGCGCTTCGGGGAGAAGCTTTCTTT
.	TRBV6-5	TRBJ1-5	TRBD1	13	CASSRQGGQPQHF	TGTGCCAGCAGCAGACAGGGCGGTCAGCCCCAGCATTTT
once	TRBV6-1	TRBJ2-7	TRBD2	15	CASSLASGGMYEQYF	TGTGCCAGCAGCCTAGCCAGCGGGGGAATGTACGAGCAGTACTTC
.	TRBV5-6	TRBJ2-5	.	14	CASSLVGVEETQYF	TGTGCCAGCAGCTTGGTTGGGGTGGAGGAGACCCAGTACTTC
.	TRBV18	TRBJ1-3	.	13	CASSRTDGNTIYF	TGTGCCAGCTCACGGACCGATGGAAACACCATATATTTT
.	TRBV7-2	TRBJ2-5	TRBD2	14	CASSGTSAQETQYF	TGTGCCAGCAGCGGGACTAGCGCCCAAGAGACCCAGTACTTC
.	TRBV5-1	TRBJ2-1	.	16	CASSLGPSESGNEQFF	TGCGCCAGCAGCTTGGGCCCTAGCGAGAGCGGGAATGAGCAGTTCTTC
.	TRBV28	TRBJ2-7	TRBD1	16	CASRSLSDRGPYEQYF	TGTGCCAGCAGATCCCTTTCGGACAGGGGCCCCTACGAGCAGTACTTC
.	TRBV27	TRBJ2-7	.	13	CASSYGIGYEQYF	TGTGCCAGCAGTTACGGGATTGGTTACGAGCAGTACTTC
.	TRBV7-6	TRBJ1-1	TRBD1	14	CASSPTTGGTEAFF	TGTGCCAGCAGCCCGACAACAGGGGGCACTGAAGCTTTCTTT
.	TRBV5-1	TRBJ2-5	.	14	CASSVRQIQETQYF	TGCGCCAGCAGCGTGCGACAGATTCAAGAGACCCAGTACTTC
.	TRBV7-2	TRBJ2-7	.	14	CASSLRGSTYEQYF	TGTGCCAGCAGCTTACGCGGCAGTACCTACGAGCAGTACTTC
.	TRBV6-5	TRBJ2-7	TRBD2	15	CASSAISLAGREQYF	TGTGCCAGCAGCGCTATCTCCCTAGCGGGACGCGAGCAGTACTTC
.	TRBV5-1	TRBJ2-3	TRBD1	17	CASSPQGWTGLTDTQYF	TGCGCCAGCAGCCCACAAGGGTGGACAGGGCTGACAGATACGCAGTATTTT
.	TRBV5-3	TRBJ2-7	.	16	CARSLGGSVRSYEQYF	TGTGCCAGAAGCTTGGGAGGGTCGGTACGTTCCTACGAGCAGTACTTC
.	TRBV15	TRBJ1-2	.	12	CATSRETDGYTF	TGTGCCACCAGCAGAGAGACAGACGGCTACACCTTC
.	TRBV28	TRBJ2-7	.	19	CASSLYLRRESISGYEQYF	TGTGCCAGCAGTTTATACCTCCGACGGGAGTCTATTTCGGGCTACGAGCAGTACTTC
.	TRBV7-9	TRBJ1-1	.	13	CASSLVERFEAFF	TGTGCCAGCAGCTTGGTGGAACGGTTTGAAGCTTTCTTT
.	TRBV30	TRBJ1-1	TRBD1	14	CAWSVRDRVTEAFF	TGTGCCTGGAGTGTAAGGGACAGGGTAACTGAAGCTTTCTTT
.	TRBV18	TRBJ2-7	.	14	CASSPDNSLAEQYF	TGTGCCAGCTCACCGGATAACAGCCTAGCCGAGCAGTACTTC
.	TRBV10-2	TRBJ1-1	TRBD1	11	CASRRDREAFF	TGCGCCAGCAGGCGGGACAGAGAAGCTTTCTTT
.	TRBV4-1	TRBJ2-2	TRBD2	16	CASSPKGLANTGELFF	TGCGCCAGCAGTCCCAAGGGACTAGCGAACACCGGGGAGCTGTTTTTT
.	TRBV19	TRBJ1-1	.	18	CASSIGQWAGGLNTEAFF	TGTGCCAGTAGTATAGGTCAATGGGCTGGGGGCCTGAACACTGAAGCTTTCTTT
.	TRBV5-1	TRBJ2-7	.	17	CASQMGLRASSSYEQYF	TGCGCCAGCCAGATGGGCCTAAGGGCCTCCAGCTCCTACGAGCAGTACTTC
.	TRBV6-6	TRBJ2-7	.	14	CASSALQWSHEQYF	TGTGCCAGCAGTGCGCTACAGTGGTCCCACGAGCAGTACTTC
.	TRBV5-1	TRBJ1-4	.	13	CASKWDINEKLFF	TGCGCCAGCAAGTGGGACATCAATGAAAAACTGTTTTTT
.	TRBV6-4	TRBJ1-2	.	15	CASSDHGEGGRGYTF	TGTGCCAGCAGTGACCACGGAGAGGGCGGTCGGGGCTACACCTTC
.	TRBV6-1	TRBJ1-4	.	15	CASSEYYGAGEKLFF	TGTGCCAGCAGTGAATATTATGGGGCTGGGGAAAAACTGTTTTTT
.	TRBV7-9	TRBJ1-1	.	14	CASSLRAGRGEAFF	TGTGCCAGCAGCTTAAGGGCAGGGAGAGGTGAAGCTTTCTTT
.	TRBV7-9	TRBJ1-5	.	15	CASSFGDASNQPQHF	TGTGCCAGCAGCTTCGGGGACGCAAGCAATCAGCCCCAGCATTTT
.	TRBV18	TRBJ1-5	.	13	CASSSELGQPQHF	TGTGCCAGCTCAAGCGAATTGGGCCAGCCCCAGCATTTT
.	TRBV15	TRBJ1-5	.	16	CATSRVRDANNQPQHF	TGTGCCACCAGCAGAGTCCGGGACGCCAACAATCAGCCCCAGCATTTT
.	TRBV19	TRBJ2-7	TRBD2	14	CASSTGLDFTVQYF	TGTGCCAGTAGTACCGGACTAGACTTTACGGTGCAGTACTTC
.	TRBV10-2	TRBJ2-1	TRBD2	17	CASSDRAFGRAYDEQFF	TGCGCCAGCAGTGACAGGGCCTTTGGGAGGGCCTATGATGAGCAGTTCTTC
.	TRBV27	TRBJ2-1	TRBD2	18	CASSRIGTSGRSYNEQFF	TGTGCCAGCAGTCGGATAGGGACTAGCGGTCGATCCTACAATGAGCAGTTCTTC
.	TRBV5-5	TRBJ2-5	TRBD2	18	CASSLGQLAGGRQETQYF	TGTGCCAGCAGCTTGGGACAATTGGCGGGAGGGCGCCAAGAGACCCAGTACTTC
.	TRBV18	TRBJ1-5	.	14	CASSPLAGRQPQHF	TGTGCCAGCTCTCCGTTGGCAGGGAGGCAGCCCCAGCATTTT
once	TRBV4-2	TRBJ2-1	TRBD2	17	CASSQVISGGPENEQFF	TGTGCCAGCAGCCAAGTCATCTCGGGAGGGCCTGAGAATGAGCAGTTCTTC
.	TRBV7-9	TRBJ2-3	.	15	CASSSIDRGPDTQYF	TGTGCCAGCAGCTCAATTGACAGAGGCCCAGATACGCAGTATTTT
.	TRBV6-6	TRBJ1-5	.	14	CASSYAVGNQPQHF	TGTGCCAGCAGTTACGCGGTTGGCAATCAGCCCCAGCATTTT
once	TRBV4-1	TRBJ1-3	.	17	CASSQVWGGGDRNTIYF	TGCGCCAGCAGCCAAGTGTGGGGAGGGGGTGACAGAAACACCATATATTTT
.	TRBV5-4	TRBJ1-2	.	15	CASSPKEVGAYGYTF	TGTGCCAGCAGCCCCAAGGAGGTAGGGGCGTATGGCTACACCTTC
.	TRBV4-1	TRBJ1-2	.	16	CASSQDPGGTLYGYTF	TGCGCCAGCAGCCAAGACCCGGGAGGGACACTATATGGCTACACCTTC
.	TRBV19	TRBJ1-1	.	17	CASSIGWRGRWRTEAFF	TGTGCCAGTAGTATAGGGTGGCGGGGACGATGGAGGACTGAAGCTTTCTTT
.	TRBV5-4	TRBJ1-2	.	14	CASSFPGPLGGYTF	TGTGCCAGCAGCTTTCCGGGCCCTCTGGGAGGCTACACCTTC
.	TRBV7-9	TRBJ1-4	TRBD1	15	CASSLLRGRDEKLFF	TGTGCCAGCAGCTTGCTGAGGGGGCGCGATGAAAAACTGTTTTTT
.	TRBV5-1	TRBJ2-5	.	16	CASSLTRLGVQETQYF	TGCGCCAGCAGCTTGACACGACTGGGGGTCCAAGAGACCCAGTACTTC
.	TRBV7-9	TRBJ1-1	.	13	CASSLTVNTEAFF	TGTGCCAGCAGCTTAACAGTGAACACTGAAGCTTTCTTT
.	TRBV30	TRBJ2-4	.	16	CAWSVGGSGTKNIQYF	TGTGCCTGGAGTGTAGGGGGGAGTGGGACCAAAAACATTCAGTACTTC
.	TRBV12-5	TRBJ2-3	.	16	CASGLDRGPGTDTQYF	TGTGCTAGTGGTTTGGATCGAGGGCCGGGCACAGATACGCAGTATTTT
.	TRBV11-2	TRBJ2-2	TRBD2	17	CASSHGLAGEYTGELFF	TGTGCCAGCAGCCATGGACTAGCGGGAGAGTACACCGGGGAGCTGTTTTTT
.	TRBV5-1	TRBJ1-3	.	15	CASSWVSGSGNTIYF	TGCGCCAGCAGCTGGGTATCAGGTTCTGGAAACACCATATATTTT